This T cell receptor beta chain was identified during a study of metastatic and nonmetastatic thyroid tumors (dated by TCRdb to the early 2020s). Some background on the complete study: Repertoires from peripheral blood and from tumor or nodule tissue samples of malignant and benign thyroid patients were compared. Study-wide conclusions, independent of this receptor: In both blood and tumor samples, TCR beta diversity was reported to be significantly higher in malignant tumors than in benign nodules.

The library was produced with PCR. Sequencing relied on an Illumina HiSeq 4000. The TCR beta-chain CDR3 region of each patient was profiled by high-throughput sequencing. In the original analysis: A classifier to discriminate distant-metastatic papillary thyroid cancer patients was built from CDR3 differences across clinicopathological groups. To measure repertoire diversity the researchers used the Shannon index, while the Morisita-Horn index served to gauge how similar the tumor and blood repertoires were. TCRdb redid the processing of the public reads, applying fastp at Q25 and MiXCR, and retained in-frame beta chains. These V and J calls are TCRdb output, not the study's own analysis. The sample table holds 40,000 or so clones, of which roughly a quarter were seen once. The ten most abundant clones make up 8% to 10% of the sample. Before undergoing thyroid surgery, none of the patients had been given any kind of treatment. Patient clinical samples collected from about 2011 to 2019 were retrospectively analysed using T-cell receptor beta sequencing.

Trimming takes 3 bases from V and 2 bases from J, and the germline ends sit 11 bases apart. Including cysteine and phenylalanine, the CDR3 has 16 amino acids. CDR3 DNA only is kept here, 48 bases in frame from base 1. CDR1 is given as SGHAT and CDR2 as FQNNGV, both from the germline V gene. As for this clone: Its antigen is unknown. Base-call qualities are not available, and no considerably larger clone is one nucleotide away.

The V and J segments used are TRBV11-2 and TRBJ2-6, with the identity of the D gene unclear. The clonotype originates from a female donor with papillary thyroid cancer or a benign thyroid nodule (not recorded which). Some clones in this sample may be carry-over from other donors' samples. The sample was blood. Read as DNA, the sequence is TGTGCCAGCAGCTTCTTCCTGATAGCTGGGGCCAACGTCCTGACTTTC. This yields the protein CASSFFLIAGANVLTF.